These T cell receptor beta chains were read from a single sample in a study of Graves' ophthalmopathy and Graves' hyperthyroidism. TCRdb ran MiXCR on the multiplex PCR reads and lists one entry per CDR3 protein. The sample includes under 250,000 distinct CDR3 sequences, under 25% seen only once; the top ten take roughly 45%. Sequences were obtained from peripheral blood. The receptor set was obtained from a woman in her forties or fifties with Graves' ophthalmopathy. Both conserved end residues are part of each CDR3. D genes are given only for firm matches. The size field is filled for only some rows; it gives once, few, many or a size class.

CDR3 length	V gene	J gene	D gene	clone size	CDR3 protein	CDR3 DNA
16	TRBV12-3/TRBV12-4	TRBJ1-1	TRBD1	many	CASRPIPTGANTEAFF	TGTGCCAGCAGACCAATCCCGACAGGGGCGAACACTGAAGCTTTCTTT
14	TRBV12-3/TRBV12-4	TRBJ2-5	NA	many	CASKGGAARETQYF	TGTGCCAGCAAAGGGGGGGCCGCAAGAGAGACCCAGTACTTC
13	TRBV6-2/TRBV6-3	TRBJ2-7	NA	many	CASSFARRYEQYF	TGTGCCAGCAGTTTCGCCCGCCGTTACGAGCAGTACTTC
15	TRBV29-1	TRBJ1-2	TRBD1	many	CSVERGQGAFYGYTF	TGCAGCGTTGAAAGGGGACAGGGGGCATTTTATGGCTACACCTTC
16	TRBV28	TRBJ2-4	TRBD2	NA	CASSFVAGEAGNIQYF	TGTGCCAGCAGTTTCGTCGCGGGAGAGGCCGGAAACATTCAGTACTTC
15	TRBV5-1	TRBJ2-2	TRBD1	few	CASSRDRGGTGELFF	TGCGCCAGCAGCCGCGACAGGGGGGGCACCGGGGAGCTGTTTTTT
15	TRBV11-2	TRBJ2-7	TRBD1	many	CASSWIRDRSYEQYF	TGTGCCAGCAGCTGGATTCGGGACAGATCCTACGAGCAGTACTTC
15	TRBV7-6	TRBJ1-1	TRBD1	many	CASSHPGQGASEAFF	TGTGCCAGCAGTCATCCGGGACAGGGGGCCTCTGAAGCTTTCTTT
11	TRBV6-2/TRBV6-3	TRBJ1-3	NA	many	CASSLRNTIYF	TGTGCCAGCAGCCTTCGCAACACCATATATTTT
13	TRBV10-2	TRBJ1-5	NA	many	CASSMGITQPQHF	TGCGCCAGCAGTATGGGGATAACTCAGCCCCAGCATTTT
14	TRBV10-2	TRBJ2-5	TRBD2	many	CASKNSGLQETQYF	TGCGCCAGCAAGAATAGCGGGTTACAAGAGACCCAGTACTTC
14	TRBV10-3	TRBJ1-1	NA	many	CAISDGQGNTEAFF	TGTGCCATCAGTGATGGTCAGGGGAACACTGAAGCTTTCTTT
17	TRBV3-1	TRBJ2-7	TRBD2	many	CASSHASGLAGTYEQYF	TGTGCCAGCAGCCATGCCTCTGGACTAGCCGGAACCTACGAGCAGTACTTC
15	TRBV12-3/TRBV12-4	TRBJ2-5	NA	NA	CASSFNLGQRETQYF	TGTGCCAGCAGTTTTAATCTGGGACAACGGGAGACCCAGTACTTC
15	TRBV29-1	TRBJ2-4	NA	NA	CSVRTSGTPGNIQYF	TGCAGCGTCAGAACCTCCGGGACTCCGGGGAACATTCAGTACTTC
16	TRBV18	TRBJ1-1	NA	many	CASSLGRGSVNTEAFF	TGTGCCAGCTCACTGGGGCGAGGGAGCGTGAACACTGAAGCTTTCTTT